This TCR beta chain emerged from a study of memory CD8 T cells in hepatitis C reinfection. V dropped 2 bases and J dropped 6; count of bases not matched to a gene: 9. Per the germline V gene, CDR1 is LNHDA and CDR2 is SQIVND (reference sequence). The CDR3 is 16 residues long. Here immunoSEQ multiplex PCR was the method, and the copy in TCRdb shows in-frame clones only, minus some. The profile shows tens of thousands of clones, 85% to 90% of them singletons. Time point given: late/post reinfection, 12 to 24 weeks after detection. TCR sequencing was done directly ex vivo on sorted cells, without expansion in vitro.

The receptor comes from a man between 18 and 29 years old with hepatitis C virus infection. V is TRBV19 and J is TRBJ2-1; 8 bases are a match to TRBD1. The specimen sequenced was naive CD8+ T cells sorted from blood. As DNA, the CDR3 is TGTGCCAGTAGTATATTTCCAGGGGGCGCCGGCAATGAGCAGTTCTTC. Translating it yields CASSIFPGGAGNEQFF.